The clone carrying this T cell receptor (beta chain) was counted between two and nine times. What it binds is not known. The protocol was immunoSEQ multiplex PCR, while the TCRdb copy is restricted to in-frame clones and leaves out a portion. The data hold about 1 million clones, with approximately 76% observed a single time. This sample is drawn from a study of shared clonotypes between healthy human individuals. The study's findings and limits: It was observed that around 5% of naive CD4 clonotypes were shared across several donors.

Splitting of CD4+ cells produced CD45RA+ naive and CD45RA-negative memory subsets. J was trimmed by 5 bases and V by 0 bases; bases with no gene match: 6. The CDR3 spans 15 residues. Germline V CDR1 and CDR2: SGDLS, YYNGEE. This rearrangement joins TRBV9 to TRBJ2-3, with TRBD2 matching over 7 bases. Sample: memory CD4+ T cells sorted from blood. Specified subset: CD45RA-negative fraction. The clonotype was recovered from a man between 18 and 35 years old in good health. The CDR3 is CASSVGSGGGDTQYF. The CDR3 DNA reads as TGTGCCAGCAGCGTAGGGTCGGGGGGTGGAGATACGCAGTATTTT.